The source of this T cell receptor (beta chain) is a study of blood T cell repertoires in COVID-19. Overall study: Acute-phase and convalescent COVID-19 samples originated in the United States, Italy and Spain.

The CDR3 has 13 amino acids. Germline values: CDR1 LGHDT, CDR2 YNNKEL (reference sequence). V lost 3 bases, J lost 3 bases, and 6 bases lay in between. In terms of age and location, participants ranged from roughly 18 to 90 years and lived in about two dozen US areas. Only in-frame clones appear in the TCRdb table, and some are missing; sequencing was by immunoSEQ multiplex PCR. Among about 380,000 clones, about 88% were seen once, and the ten largest hold approximately 1.2%. The sequence derives from a woman aged 18-29 years who had recovered from COVID-19. The sequencing sample was made of PBMCs or T cells enriched from blood (not recorded which). The V gene is TRBV3-1 (or the pseudogene TRBV3-2), the J gene TRBJ1-3; D call uncertain. CDR3 in amino acids: CASSHGLGNTIYF. The CDR3 nucleotides are TGTGCCAGCAGCCATGGACTTGGAAACACCATATATTTT.